This is a list of T cell receptor beta chains from one sample in a study of spatial heterogeneity in lung cancer. A single record per CDR3 protein comes from TCRdb applying MiXCR to the 5' RACE reads. The table has about 110,000 distinct CDR3 sequences, under 14% seen once. The sample consisted of PBMCs, taken at follow-up. These receptors all stem from a female donor with early-stage non-small cell lung cancer. Each CDR3 is given with its conserved first and last residue.

TRBV15,16,TRBJ2-3,CATSRGGGTYTDTQYF
TRBV7-3,17,TRBJ2-7,CASSTRGPRDISYEQYF
TRBV18,17,TRBJ2-3,CASSPPSNSGSTDTQYF
TRBV6-6,14,TRBJ1-1,CASRHPVGFTEAFF
TRBV6-1,14,TRBJ1-5,CASSGGRGYQPQHF
TRBV3-1,16,TRBJ1-3,CASSQAWTSSGNTIYF
TRBV18,14,TRBJ1-1,CASSPPGRNTEAFF
TRBV7-6,16,TRBJ1-4,CASSVGQGNINEKLFF
TRBV3-1,15,TRBJ2-7,CASSQETSGRDEQYF
TRBV6-1,18,TRBJ2-6,CASSEAGGFLPGANVLTF
TRBV7-9,14,TRBJ1-1,CASSSQQGNTEAFF
TRBV6-2/TRBV6-3,15,TRBJ2-1,CASIAASYFNNEQFF
TRBV29-1,12,TRBJ2-1,CSVEENHNEQFF
TRBV7-9,15,TRBJ2-2,CAIGNSQGNTGELFF
TRBV11-2,18,TRBJ2-5,CASTSGLAGGLDQETQYF
TRBV7-2,15,TRBJ2-3,CASSLDGRRADTQYF
TRBV24-1,15,TRBJ2-1,CATSDVRVSYNEQFF